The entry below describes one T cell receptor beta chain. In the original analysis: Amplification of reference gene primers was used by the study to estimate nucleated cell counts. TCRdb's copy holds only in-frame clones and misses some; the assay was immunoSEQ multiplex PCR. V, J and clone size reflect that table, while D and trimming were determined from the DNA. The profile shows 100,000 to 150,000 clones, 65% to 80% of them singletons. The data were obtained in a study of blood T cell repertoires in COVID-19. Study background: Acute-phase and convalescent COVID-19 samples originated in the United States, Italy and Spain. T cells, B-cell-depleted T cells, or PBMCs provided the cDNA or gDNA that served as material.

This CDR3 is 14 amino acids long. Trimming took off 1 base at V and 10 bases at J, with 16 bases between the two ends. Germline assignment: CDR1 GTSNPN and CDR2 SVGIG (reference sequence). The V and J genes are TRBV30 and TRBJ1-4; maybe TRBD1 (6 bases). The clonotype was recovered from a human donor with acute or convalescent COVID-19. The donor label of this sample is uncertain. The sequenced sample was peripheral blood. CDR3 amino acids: CAWSAAAGGGKLFF. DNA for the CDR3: TGTGCCTGGAGTGCCGCTGCGGGAGGGGGAAAACTGTTTTTT.